This T cell receptor (beta chain) originates from a study of cytomegalovirus exposure and HLA in healthy donors. Study overall: Earlier, 150 million to 200 million T cells were analyzed, and 90 million to 120 million unique TCR beta sequences were found among them. Study outcomes and limitations: Another analysis was done later, and it associated roughly 15,000 TCR beta sequences with HLA alleles at 0.05 false discovery rate. Clonal expansion, a later analysis showed, was greater in HLA-associated TCR beta chains than in equally common others. The study had only CMV serostatus as immune exposure information.

The CDR3 is made up of 14 amino acids. The germline gives CDR1 SGDLS, CDR2 YYNGEE. The ends lost 7 bases at V and 0 bases at J; junction bases unmatched: 1. The PCR made use of 60 Vbeta and 13 Jbeta primers. The protocol was immunoSEQ multiplex PCR, while the TCRdb copy is restricted to in-frame clones and leaves out a portion. The table includes 120,000 or so clones, about four fifths detected once. To note about this clone: Antigen: not known.

The TCR sequence derives from a man aged 18 to 30 in good health and CMV-seronegative. This chain uses TRBV9 with TRBJ2-2; 9 positions match TRBD2. The sequenced sample consisted of PBMCs. DNA for the CDR3: TGTGCCAGCCGCGGGGGGGCGAACACCGGGGAGCTGTTTTTT. Translated, it gives CASRGGANTGELFF.